What follows are 8 T cell receptor beta chains derived from one specimen sequenced in a study of blood T cell repertoires in COVID-19 (dated by TCRdb to about 2020). Library prep was done by the immunoSEQ multiplex PCR assay. This immuneACCESS table, as held by TCRdb, lists in-frame sequences with V and J called but not all clones. Of the missing ones, under half trace to an unresolved V gene in checked studies; the others have no known cause. This sample gives 200,000 to 250,000 clones in total; almost 85% of them show up just once. The ten largest make up about 15% of the sample. Sequencing was carried out using PBMCs or T cells enriched from blood (not recorded which). Every receptor here comes from a man in his forties or fifties who had recovered from COVID-19.

The chain couples TRBV23-1 to TRBJ1-5; tentatively, D is TRBD1 (5 bases). TRBV23-1 is recorded as an ORF, its role being uncertain. V lost 5 bases and J lost 1, with 9 bases in between. The CDR3 spans 14 residues. This CDR3 reads CASSSRGSNQPQHF. As DNA, the CDR3 is TGCGCCAGCAGTTCCCGGGGGAGCAATCAGCCCCAGCATTTT.

The chain couples TRBV7-2 to TRBJ2-1, with D maybe TRBD2 (6 bases). With 2 bases removed from V and 2 bases from J, the gap between germline ends came to 16 bases. This CDR3 has 17 amino acids. Germline-derived CDR1 and CDR2 are SGHTA and FQGNSA. CDR3 in amino acids: CASSLSPSASAYNEQFF. CDR3 bases: TGTGCCAGCAGCTTATCCCCGTCGGCTAGCGCCTACAATGAGCAGTTCTTC.

The chain uses TRBV11-3 and TRBJ2-7; a possible D gene is TRBD1 (5 bases). The CDR3 is 13 amino acids. Deletions cut 4 bases from V and 6 bases from J, with 13 bases between. Germline lookup yields CDR1 SGHNT and CDR2 YENEEA. The CDR3 DNA reads as TGTGCCAGCAGCTCACAGGAATTCTCCGAGCAGTACTTC. It specifies CASSSQEFSEQYF.

In this sample, this clone turned up a few times. The chain couples TRBV30 to TRBJ1-5; possible D gene TRBD1, 6 bases. CDR3 size: 13 residues. Germline-derived CDR1 and CDR2 are GTSNPN and SVGIG (reference sequence). With 3 bases removed from V and 6 bases from J, the gap between germline ends came to 12 bases. CDR3 loop: CAWSPDRIQPQHF. CDR3 nucleotides: TGTGCCTGGAGCCCCGACAGGATTCAGCCCCAGCATTTT. Combining the CDR3 with reference TRBV30 and TRBJ1-5 gives the whole variable domain SQTIHQWPATLVQPVGSPLSLECTVEGTSNPNLYWYRQAAGRGLQLLFYSVGIGQISSEVPQNLSASRPQDRQFILSSKKLLLSDSGFYLCAWSPDRIQPQHFGDGTRLSIL.

The V gene is TRBV28, the J gene TRBJ2-7; 11 positions match TRBD2. This CDR3 contains 16 residues. CDR1 MDHEN and CDR2 SYDVKM come from the germline V gene. V dropped 2 bases and J dropped 4; count of bases not matched to a gene: 7. The CDR3 nucleotides are TGTGCCAGCAGTTTACTCCTAGCGGGAGGAACGTACGAGCAGTACTTC. Protein: CASSLLLAGGTYEQYF. Together with reference TRBV28 and TRBJ2-7, the CDR3 gives the full variable domain: DVKVTQSSRYLVKRTGEKVFLECVQDMDHENMFWYRQDPGLGLRLIYFSYDVKMKEKGDIPEGYSVSREKKERFSLILESASTNQTSMYLCASSLLLAGGTYEQYFGPGTRLTVT.

The rearrangement joins TRBV5-6 to TRBJ1-1; 12 bases align to TRBD1. Germline trimming cut 2 bases from V and 0 bases from J; bases unmatched to any gene: 5. The CDR3 has 17 residues. The germline CDR1 and CDR2 sequences are SGHDT and YYEEEE. The CDR3 coding sequence is TGTGCCAGCAGCTTACTCGGGACAGGGGGCATGAACACTGAAGCTTTCTTT. It is translated as CASSLLGTGGMNTEAFF.

J is TRBJ2-7 and V is TRBV11-2; D is uncertain. This CDR3 has 12 amino acids. Between the trimmed V and J ends, which lost 3 bases and 2 bases, there was a span of 5 bases. Looked up from germline, CDR1 is SGHAT and CDR2 is FQNNGV. CDR3 sequence reads: CASSLFTYEQYF. The CDR3 coding sequence is TGTGCCAGCAGCTTGTTTACCTACGAGCAGTACTTC.

The chain couples TRBV2 to TRBJ1-6, with 10 bases matching TRBD1. Germline CDR1 SNHLY, CDR2 FYNNEI. The J segment lost 7 bases and the V segment lost 3 bases, leaving 3 bases of the junction unmatched. The CDR3 is 15 amino acids. CDR3 nucleotides: TGTGCCAGCAGTGAGGGACAGGGGAGGAATTCACCCCTCCACTTT. This sequence encodes CASSEGQGRNSPLHF.